This paragraph covers one T cell receptor beta chain sequence. Antigen unknown. These data originate in a study of naive and memory T cell subsets. The study's findings and limits: Gini index rose across naive, CM, EM and EMRA in CD4 and CD8.

The beta constant-region primer was an equimolar mix of two oligonucleotides covering TRBC1 and TRBC2. The ligated cDNA underwent four PCR rounds using SP2 and nested alpha and beta constant-region primers. TCRdb fed the UMI-ligation and nested PCR reads into MiXCR, producing one record per CDR3 protein. The sample holds just over 80,000 distinct CDR3 sequences, roughly 9.3% seen once. CD4+ T cell IFNgamma after overnight CMV lysate exposure gave donor CMV status. Cells stained for CD3, CD4, CD8, CD45RA, CD27 and viability were sorted into four CD45RA/CD27 subsets. The germline V gene has CDR1 KGHDR and CDR2 SFDVKD. Trimming removed 8 bases from V and 6 bases from J; junction bases left unmatched: 13. The CDR3 extends over 16 amino acids.

The TCR sequence derives from a human donor in good health. The chain is built from TRBV24-1 and TRBJ2-7, with 12 nucleotides matching TRBD2. Sequenced: naive CD8+ T cells from blood. Here the CDR3 DNA reads TGTGCCACCATCTGGCCGGGAGGACTAGCGGGACGCGAGCAGTACTTC. Translating gives CATIWPGGLAGREQYF.